The 12 T cell receptor beta chains below all came from one sample that was sequenced in a study of CD8 T cells in Susac syndrome. Reverse transcription of about 0.45 to 1 ug RNA used random hexamers. MiXCR, run by TCRdb on the immunoSEQ multiplex PCR reads, gives a single entry per CDR3 protein. The table records about 150,000 distinct CDR3 sequences, around 95% of them present only once. The sample was CD4+ T cells from PBMCs. These receptor sequences come from a human donor with Susac syndrome.

V usage is TRBV12-3 or TRBV12-4 and J usage is TRBJ1-1; TRBD1 might be the D (6 bases). The CDR3 is 14 residues long. Trimming pared 7 bases from V and 0 bases from J, leaving 12 bases between. CDR3 amino acids: CASIRGTLNTEAFF. For the CDR3, the DNA is TGTGCCAGCATCCGCGGGACACTGAACACTGAAGCTTTCTTT.

J is TRBJ1-1 and V is TRBV5-1, with 8 positions matching TRBD1. This CDR3 is built from 13 residues. Unmatched junction bases numbered 12, after V lost 7 bases and J lost 10 bases. CDR1 and CDR2 (germline): SGHRS, YFSETQ. The CDR3 here is CASRGSDREGAFF. DNA for the CDR3: TGCGCCAGCCGTGGCTCGGACAGGGAGGGAGCTTTCTTT.

The J gene is TRBJ2-4, the V gene TRBV18; TRBD1 aligns across 7 bases. From germline, CDR1 is KGHSH and CDR2 LQKENI. V was clipped by 2 bases and J by 7 bases; unmatched bases: 5. This CDR3 has 14 amino acids. The CDR3 loop reads CASSPRTGPNIQYF. The CDR3, as DNA: TGTGCCAGCTCACCAAGGACAGGACCGAACATTCAGTACTTC.

The rearrangement joins TRBV29-1 to TRBJ2-7; TRBD2 aligns across 10 bases. V gave up 5 bases and J gave up 6 bases; unmatched junction bases: 4. The CDR3 is 12 amino acids. Germline V gene data show CDR1 as SQVTM and CDR2 as ANQGSEA. The CDR3 region is CSVIAGGSEQYF. CDR3 in DNA: TGCAGCGTTATAGCGGGAGGTAGCGAGCAGTACTTC.

This clonotype was detected only once. The chain carries TRBV20-1 and TRBJ2-1; D is undetermined. CDR1 is DFQATT, CDR2 SNEGSKA, per germline (reference sequence). V lost 3 bases and J 6 bases, leaving 12 bases between the germline ends. This CDR3 has 13 residues. CDR3 nucleotide sequence: TGCAGTGCTAGTAACCCAGTAGTCAATGAGCAGTTCTTC. Amino acids: CSASNPVVNEQFF.

The chain employs TRBV13 and TRBJ2-5; D is undetermined. Trimming cost V 5 bases and J 0 bases, with 10 bases left between them. CDR1 PRHDT and CDR2 FYEKMQ come from the germline V gene (reference sequence). This CDR3 has 14 amino acids. CDR3 protein: CASSITAYQETQYF. As DNA, the CDR3 is TGTGCCAGCAGCATAACAGCGTACCAAGAGACCCAGTACTTC.

This chain joins TRBV4-1 and TRBJ2-7; the D is unclear. The CDR3 has 14 residues. From germline, CDR1 is MGHRA and CDR2 YSYEKL. Deletions cut 0 bases from V and 7 bases from J, with 13 bases between. CDR3 sequence: CASSQDAATREQYF. The DNA for the CDR3 is TGCGCCAGCAGCCAAGATGCCGCCACAAGGGAGCAGTACTTC.

J is TRBJ2-2 and V is TRBV7-8, with D perhaps matching TRBD1 (5 bases). CDR1 and CDR2 from the germline V gene are SGHVS and FQNEAQ. The V end lost 1 base, the J end lost 3 bases, and 12 bases lay between the germline ends. The CDR3 length is 16 residues. The CDR3 protein is CASSLEGFLHTGELFF. CDR3 nucleotides: TGTGCCAGCAGCTTAGAGGGGTTCTTACACACCGGGGAGCTGTTTTTT.

The CDR3 bases are TGTGCCACCACGCGAGGCGCGGGCGACTATGGCTACACCTTC. Its translation is CATTRGAGDYGYTF. V is TRBV6-5 and J is TRBJ1-2, with D unresolved. V lost 10 bases and J lost 3, with 18 bases in between. CDR3 size: 14 residues. Looked up from germline, CDR1 is MNHEY and CDR2 is SVGAGI.

The chain couples TRBV25-1 to TRBJ2-7, with TRBD2 as a possible D gene (5 bases). This CDR3 is 15 amino acids long. V was shortened by 3 bases and J by 0 bases, with 12 bases between the two germline ends. Per germline, CDR1 MGHDK and CDR2 SYGVNS. DNA of the CDR3: TGTGCCAGCAGTGACCCGGGCGGGCGCTCCTACGAGCAGTACTTC. Amino acids: CASSDPGGRSYEQYF.

The rearrangement uses TRBV4-1 and TRBJ2-1; 9 bases agree with TRBD1. Germline CDR1 and CDR2: MGHRA and YSYEKL. V was pared by 6 bases and J by 7 bases, with 10 bases of the junction left unmatched. CDR3 length: 15 residues. CDR3 residues: CASRQQGTGRNEQFF. CDR3 bases: TGCGCCAGCAGACAACAAGGGACAGGGAGGAATGAGCAGTTCTTC.

This sequence joins TRBV10-3 and TRBJ2-1; 10 bases align to TRBD2. In germline, CDR1 is ENHRY, CDR2 SYGVKD. V gave up 6 bases and J gave up 4 bases; unmatched junction bases: 6. The CDR3 length is 15 residues. The CDR3 here is CAIRYQREGYNEQFF. In DNA form, the CDR3 reads TGTGCCATCAGATACCAGCGGGAGGGGTACAATGAGCAGTTCTTC.